A selection of T cell receptor beta chains follows, all from one sample in a study of cytomegalovirus exposure and HLA in healthy donors. The protocol was immunoSEQ multiplex PCR, while the TCRdb copy is restricted to in-frame clones and leaves out a portion. The table has under 200,000 clones, about 71% seen once. The sample was PBMCs. These receptors came from a man aged 45-60 years in good health and CMV-seronegative. CDR3s include the opening cysteine and the closing phenylalanine or tryptophan. D genes are given only for firm matches. Clone size, where shown, is once, few, many, or a class for clones that have expanded.

TRBJ2-2 - - TRBV2 TGTGCCAGCAGTGAAGCATCACTTTCGACGGGGGTAAACACCGGGGAGCTGTTTTTT CASSEASLSTGVNTGELFF
TRBJ1-1 once - TRBV27 TGTGCCAGCAGTACAGGGTACGGGAACACTGAAGCTTTCTTT CASSTGYGNTEAFF
TRBJ1-6 - TRBD1 TRBV11-1 TGTGCCAGCAGCCCTTTGACAGGGAGAAAACCACCCCTCCACTTT CASSPLTGRKPPLHF
TRBJ1-2 once - TRBV25-1 TGTGCCAGCAGTGAATATCGAGATAGCTATGGCTACACCTTC CASSEYRDSYGYTF
TRBJ1-2 - - TRBV18 TGTGCCAGCTCACCACCCCAGACTGGAAACTATGGCTACACCTTC CASSPPQTGNYGYTF
TRBJ1-5 - TRBD1 TRBV6-5 TGTGCCAGCAGTACGACAGGGGATCAGCCCCAGCATTTT CASSTTGDQPQHF
TRBJ1-2 - - TRBV6-5 TGTGCCAGCAGTTTAGGTACAGGGACCAACTATGGCTACACCTTC CASSLGTGTNYGYTF
TRBJ2-2 - TRBD1 TRBV7-3 TGTGCCAGCAGCTTAGGACAGGGGGAAACCGGGGAGCTGTTTTTT CASSLGQGETGELFF
TRBJ1-2 - TRBD1 TRBV6-6 TGTGCCAGCAGTTACTCTGAACAGGGGGCTGGCTACACCTTC CASSYSEQGAGYTF
TRBJ2-5 - - TRBV7-2 TGTGCCAGCAGCTCCCCCGGGGTCATGAAGACCCAGTACTTC CASSSPGVMKTQYF
TRBJ1-2 - - TRBV5-1 TGCGCCAGCAGTTCGATGACAGCTAACTATGGCTACACCTTC CASSSMTANYGYTF
TRBJ2-3 - - TRBV28 TGTGCCAGCAGTTTCGGGGGATCCTTCCAAGATACGCAGTATTTT CASSFGGSFQDTQYF
TRBJ2-5 - - TRBV5-1 TGCGCCAGCAGCCTACTAGCACAAGAGACCCAGTACTTC CASSLLAQETQYF
TRBJ1-1 few TRBD1 TRBV6-6 TGTGCCAGCAGTCGACAGGGGCGGAACACTGAAGCTTTCTTT CASSRQGRNTEAFF
TRBJ2-1 - TRBD2 TRBV6-5 TGTGCCAGCAGTTCCAGCGGGGGATACAATGAGCAGTTCTTC CASSSSGGYNEQFF
TRBJ2-3 few - TRBV6-5 TGTGCCAGTAAGACTACAGCGACAGATACGCAGTATTTT CASKTTATDTQYF
TRBJ1-5 - TRBD1 TRBV18 TGTGCCAGCTCACAGGGGGCAATCCAGCCCCAGCATTTT CASSQGAIQPQHF
TRBJ2-7 - - TRBV7-3 TGTGCCAGCAGCTTAACTGTCCACTACGAGCAGTACTTC CASSLTVHYEQYF
TRBJ2-2 - - TRBV10-1 TGCGCCAGCAGCAGGGCAGGGGATGGCGGGGAGCTGTTTTTT CASSRAGDGGELFF
TRBJ1-1 few - TRBV5-4 TGTGCCAGCAGCAACTTGACATCGAACACTGAAGCTTTCTTT CASSNLTSNTEAFF
TRBJ1-1 once - TRBV7-8 TGTGCCAGCAGCTTAGGGCGGGGAGAGAACGCTGAAGCTTTCTTT CASSLGRGENAEAFF
TRBJ2-3 few TRBD2 TRBV19 TGTGCCAGTAGTCATAGCGGGGGGGCAGATACGCAGTATTTT CASSHSGGADTQYF
TRBJ1-2 once - TRBV28 TGTGCCAGCAGGTCGGGCAGGGAAGACGGCTACACCTTC CASRSGREDGYTF
TRBJ2-2 - TRBD2 TRBV2 TGTGCCAGCAGAGGACTAGCGGGGGGGAGGAACACCGGGGAGCTGTTTTTT CASRGLAGGRNTGELFF
TRBJ2-7 few - TRBV28 TGTGCCAGCACCGCGATTGGGGCCCCCTACGAGCAGTACTTC CASTAIGAPYEQYF
TRBJ2-7 - TRBD1 TRBV5-1 TGCGCCAGCAGCTTGGGGACAGGGGGCCTCGCCGAGCAGTACTTC CASSLGTGGLAEQYF
TRBJ1-3 few - TRBV9 TGTGCCAGCAGCGTAGGGGAGAGCTCTGGAAACACCATATATTTT CASSVGESSGNTIYF
TRBJ2-7 - TRBD1 TRBV4-3 TGCGCCAGCAGCCATTCCGGGACAGGGGGGCCAGAGCAGTACTTC CASSHSGTGGPEQYF
TRBJ2-2 - - TRBV11-2 TGTGCCAGCAGCCGCCAAACCTCCGGGAACACCGGGGAGCTGTTTTTT CASSRQTSGNTGELFF
TRBJ1-6 - TRBD1 TRBV6-6 TGTGCCAGCAGTTACTCCCAGGGGGCCTATAATTCACCCCTCCACTTT CASSYSQGAYNSPLHF
TRBJ2-4 - TRBD2 TRBV5-4 TGTGCCAGCAGCGCCGGGACTAGCGGGGGATACATTCAGTACTTC CASSAGTSGGYIQYF
TRBJ1-2 - - TRBV12-5 TGTGCTAGTGGTTTGATCGGGACAAGCTATGGCTACACCTTC CASGLIGTSYGYTF